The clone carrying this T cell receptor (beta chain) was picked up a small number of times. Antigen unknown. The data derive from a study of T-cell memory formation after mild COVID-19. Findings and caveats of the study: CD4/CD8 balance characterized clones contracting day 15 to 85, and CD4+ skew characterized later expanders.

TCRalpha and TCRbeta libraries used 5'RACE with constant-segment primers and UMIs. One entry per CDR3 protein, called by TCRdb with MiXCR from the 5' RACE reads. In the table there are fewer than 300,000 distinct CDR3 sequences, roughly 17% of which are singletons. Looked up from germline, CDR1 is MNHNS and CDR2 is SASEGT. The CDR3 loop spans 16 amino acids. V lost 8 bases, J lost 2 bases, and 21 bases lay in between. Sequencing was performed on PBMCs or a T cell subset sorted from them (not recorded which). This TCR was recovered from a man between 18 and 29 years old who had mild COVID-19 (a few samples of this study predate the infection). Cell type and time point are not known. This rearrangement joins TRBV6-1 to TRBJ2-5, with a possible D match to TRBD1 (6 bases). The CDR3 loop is CASVLGQGNGQETQYF. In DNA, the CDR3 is TGTGCCAGCGTACTTGGTCAGGGGAACGGTCAAGAGACCCAGTACTTC.